This T cell receptor (beta chain) was sequenced in a study of blood T cell repertoires in COVID-19. Background on the study: Sites across the United States, Italy and Spain contributed samples from acute and convalescent COVID-19. Sample material is recorded as cDNA or gDNA derived from T cells, B-cell-depleted T cells, or PBMCs.

Original data processing: How many nucleated cells were present was estimated from reference gene primer amplification. Clones were sequenced by immunoSEQ multiplex PCR, and TCRdb holds only the in-frame ones, with some missing. V and J calls and clone size are given by that table; D and trimming were obtained from the DNA. The sample contains a few hundred thousand clones, around 89% of which appear only once. This TCR was sampled from a woman in her thirties or forties with acute or convalescent COVID-19. Input material: peripheral blood.

The chain's CDR3 is CASSRDRSHTEAFF. Here the CDR3 DNA reads TGCGCCAGCAGCAGGGACAGGTCTCACACTGAAGCTTTCTTT. V usage is TRBV5-1 and J usage is TRBJ1-1, with 8 bases that match TRBD1. Germline V gene sequence: CDR1 SGHRS, CDR2 YFSETQ. CDR3 size: 14 residues. V dropped 4 bases and J dropped 3; count of bases not matched to a gene: 5.